This record concerns one TCR beta chain sequence. Its target antigen remains unknown. Per-nucleotide qualities are absent, and no much larger clonotype sits a single base away. TCRbeta CDR3 regions were amplified from genomic DNA using the immunoSEQ Assay, a bias-controlled multiplex PCR. In the paper's pipeline: The number of nucleated cells in each sample was estimated from the amplification of reference gene primers within the assay. To quantify the absolute abundance of each unique TCRbeta CDR3 rearrangement, sequence reads were collapsed and filtered. For each sample, productive Simpson clonality was calculated as the square root of Simpson's diversity index over productive rearrangements. Drawn from immuneACCESS, this table holds only the in-frame rearrangements with V and J called that TCRdb kept. Clones are partly lost; checked studies trace under half to an unresolved V gene and leave the rest unexplained. That table is the source of V, J and clone size, and D and trimming were worked out from the DNA. Within this sample are fewer than 200,000 clones, with about 83% of them counted one time only. The biggest ten clones account for roughly 7.1% of the sample.

The sample originates from a study of blood T cell repertoires in COVID-19 (TCRdb year 2020). Broadly, across the study: Samples from collaborators originated in the United States, Italy and Spain and spanned both the acute and convalescent phases of COVID-19. The prospective study material was composed of cDNA or gDNA derived from T cells, B-cell-depleted T cells, or PBMCs. Subjects who had been exposed to COVID-19, were actively infected with it, or had recovered from it provided the deeply sampled blood TCRbeta repertoires that made up the dataset. The repertoires were made available in a free public database intended to serve as a resource for research on the immune response to SARS-CoV-2. Samples came from the ongoing ImmuneRACE study (first 160 participants) plus 1,254 subjects from 6 global collaborators. A de-identified subject ID, COVID-19 status, age in years and sex were almost always included in the sample metadata. HLA class I and class II types, where available, came from metadata supplied by the sample provider rather than from assay-based typing. The investigation overall reported the following: How much clinical and demographic metadata was included differed by source and by participant, and the metadata was provided uncurated.

V sheds 0 bases and J sheds 6 bases, leaving 14 bases between their ends. The CDR3, from cysteine to phenylalanine, totals 15 residues. Only CDR3 DNA remains: 45 bases, in frame from the first base. CDR1 SGHAT and CDR2 FQNNGV are derived from the germline V gene. Another Seattle source contributed samples from volunteer blood donors who had recovered from COVID-19. Whole blood was collected in K2EDTA tubes by collaborating institutions according to the institutions' own protocols. For TCRbeta analysis, collaborators shipped samples as frozen whole blood, isolated PBMCs, or DNA extracted from either of those sample types.

Input material: peripheral blood. The sequence joins TRBV11-2 to TRBJ1-2; the D gene remains uncertain. This clonotype originated in a man aged 40-55 years who had recovered from COVID-19. The CDR3 corresponds to CASSLEYFSSNGYTF. The nucleotide sequence reads TGTGCCAGCAGCTTAGAGTATTTCAGTTCCAATGGCTACACCTTC.